This T cell receptor (beta chain) was observed in a study of cytomegalovirus exposure and HLA in healthy donors. Whole-study context: Clustering assigned 70% to 85% of the approximately 430 genotyped donors to the Caucasian-associated ancestry cluster.

The PCR ran on 60 Vbeta and 13 Jbeta primers. Sequenced by immunoSEQ multiplex PCR; TCRdb stores in-frame clones only, minus some. The sample consists of 120,000 or so clones, around 80% of them appearing once. This CDR3 comprises 15 residues. The germline V gene has CDR1 LGHNA and CDR2 YSLEER. The ends were cut back, 0 bases at V and 9 bases at J, with 16 bases in the middle. The sequence was obtained from a man aged 45-65 years in good health and CMV-seronegative. Sequencing was done on a sample of PBMCs. V gene TRBV4-3 combines with J gene TRBJ2-3, with D perhaps matching TRBD2 (6 bases). The CDR3 DNA follows: TGCGCCAGCAGCCAAGATTCGGGACTGCCTAAGACGCAGTATTTT. Its protein is CASSQDSGLPKTQYF.